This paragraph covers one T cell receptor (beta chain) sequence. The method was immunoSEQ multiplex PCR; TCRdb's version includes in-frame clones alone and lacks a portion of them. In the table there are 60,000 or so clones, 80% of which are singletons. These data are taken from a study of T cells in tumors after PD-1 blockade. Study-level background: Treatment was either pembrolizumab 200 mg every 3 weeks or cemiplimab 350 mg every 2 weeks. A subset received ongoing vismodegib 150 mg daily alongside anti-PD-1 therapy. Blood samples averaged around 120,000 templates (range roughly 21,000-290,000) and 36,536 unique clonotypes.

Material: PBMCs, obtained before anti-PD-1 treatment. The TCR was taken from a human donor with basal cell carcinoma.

This CDR3 is CSASYPKRGGLANEQFF. As DNA, the CDR3 is TGCAGTGCTAGTTACCCAAAGCGGGGGGGCCTGGCCAATGAGCAGTTCTTC. The chain recombines TRBV20-1 with TRBJ2-1, with 10 positions matching TRBD2. Losses at the gene ends were 3 bases for V and 6 bases for J; bases not matched to a gene: 14. The germline CDR1 and CDR2 sequences are DFQATT and SNEGSKA (reference sequence). The CDR3 spans 17 residues.